This T cell receptor (beta chain) was retrieved from a study of Ad26.COV2.S vaccination and SARS-CoV-2 variants. The repertoire was sequenced with immunoSEQ multiplex PCR; TCRdb's copy has only in-frame clones and lacks some. The sample yields 430,000 or so clones, 75% to 90% seen once. This CDR3 has 14 amino acids. The germline V and J ends were trimmed by 0 bases and 6 bases, with 10 bases remaining between them. CDR1 LGHNA and CDR2 YSLEER come from the germline V gene. Treatment here: 15 to 20 received Ad26.COV2.S at low or high dose, single or two shots; about five received placebo; per-sample allocation not given. After the first vaccine or placebo injection, samples were drawn on day 63.

Source: peripheral blood, taken in a trial of Ad26.COV2.S vaccine versus placebo. The source of this sequence is a person aged 18 to 59 who received the Ad26.COV2.S COVID-19 vaccine or a placebo. The chain uses TRBV4-3 and TRBJ2-3; D could derive from TRBD1 or TRBD2 (6 bases each). The CDR3 region has the DNA TGCGCCAGCAGCCAAGATAGGAGGGGGGATACGCAGTATTTT. As protein: CASSQDRRGDTQYF.